This T cell receptor (beta chain) was recorded in a study of naive and memory T cell subsets. The treatment: skin biopsy from PPD injection site in Mantoux-positive individual. Reverse transcription used DNase-treated unsorted total RNA, aiming for roughly 1 to 1000 ng. Blood and skin TCR RNA was reverse transcribed with alpha and beta constant primers. TCRdb called the UMI-ligation and nested PCR reads again in MiXCR, with one record for every CDR3 protein. The table includes about 20,000 distinct CDR3 sequences, about a tenth detected once. This clonotype was seen a few times. This TCR came from an adult in good health. The sequencing here drew on skin, taken from a tuberculin skin test site.

The CDR3 spells CASSVGTSLSYNEQFF. The DNA of the CDR3 is TGTGCCAGCAGCGTAGGGACTTCCCTCTCCTACAATGAGCAGTTCTTC. V is TRBV9 and J is TRBJ2-1, with TRBD2 as a possible D gene (5 bases). Trimming shortened V by 0 bases and J by 0 bases, and 10 bases separated the two germline ends. Per germline, CDR1 SGDLS and CDR2 YYNGEE. The CDR3 has 16 residues.